Detailed here is one T cell receptor beta chain. Germline V CDR1 and CDR2: SGHNT, YYREEE (reference sequence). CDR3 length: 15 amino acids. V shed 1 base, J shed 7 bases, and the junction held 8 bases outside the gene matches. The repertoire was sequenced with immunoSEQ multiplex PCR; TCRdb's copy has only in-frame clones and lacks some. The table lists under 130,000 clones, around 76% of them singletons. This record comes from a study of blood T cell repertoires in COVID-19. The chain carries TRBV5-4 and TRBJ2-5; 9 bases align to TRBD2. The material sequenced was peripheral blood. This clonotype was sampled from a woman in her 70s with acute or convalescent COVID-19. In DNA, the CDR3 is TGTGCCAGCAGCTTGTTGCAGCGGGGGGCTGGGACCCAGTACTTC. It specifies CASSLLQRGAGTQYF.